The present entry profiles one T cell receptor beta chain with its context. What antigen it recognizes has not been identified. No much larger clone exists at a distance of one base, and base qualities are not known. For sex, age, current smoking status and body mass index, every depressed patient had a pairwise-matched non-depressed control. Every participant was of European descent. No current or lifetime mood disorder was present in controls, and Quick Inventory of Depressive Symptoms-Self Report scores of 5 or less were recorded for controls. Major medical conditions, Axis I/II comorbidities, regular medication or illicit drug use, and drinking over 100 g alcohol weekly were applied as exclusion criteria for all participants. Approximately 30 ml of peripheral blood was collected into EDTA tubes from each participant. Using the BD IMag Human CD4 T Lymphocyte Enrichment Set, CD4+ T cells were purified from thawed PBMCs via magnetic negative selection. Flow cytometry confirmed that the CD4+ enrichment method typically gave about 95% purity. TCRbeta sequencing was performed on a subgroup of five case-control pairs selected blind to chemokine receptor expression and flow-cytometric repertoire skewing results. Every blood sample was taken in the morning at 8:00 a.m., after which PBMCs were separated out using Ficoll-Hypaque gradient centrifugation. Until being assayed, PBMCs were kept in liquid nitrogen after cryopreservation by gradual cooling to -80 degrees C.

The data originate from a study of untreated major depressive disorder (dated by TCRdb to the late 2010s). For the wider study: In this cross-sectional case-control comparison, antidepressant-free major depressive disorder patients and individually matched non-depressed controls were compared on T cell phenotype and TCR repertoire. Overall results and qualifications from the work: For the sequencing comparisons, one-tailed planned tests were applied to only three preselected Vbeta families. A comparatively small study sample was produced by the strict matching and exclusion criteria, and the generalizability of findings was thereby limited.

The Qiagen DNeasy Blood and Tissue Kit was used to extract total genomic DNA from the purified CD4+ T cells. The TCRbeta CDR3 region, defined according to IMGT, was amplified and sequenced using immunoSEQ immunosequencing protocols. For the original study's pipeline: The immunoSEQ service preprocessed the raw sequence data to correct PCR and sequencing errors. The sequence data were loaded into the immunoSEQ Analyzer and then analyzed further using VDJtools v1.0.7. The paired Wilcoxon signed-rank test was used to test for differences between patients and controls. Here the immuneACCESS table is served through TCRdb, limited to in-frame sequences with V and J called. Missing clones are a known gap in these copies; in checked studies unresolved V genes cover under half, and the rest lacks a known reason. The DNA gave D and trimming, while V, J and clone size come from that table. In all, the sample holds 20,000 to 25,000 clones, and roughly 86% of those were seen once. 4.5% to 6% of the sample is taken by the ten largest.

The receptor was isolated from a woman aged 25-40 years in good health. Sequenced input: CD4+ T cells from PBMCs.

The CDR3 region has the sequence CASSLGGGVRNQPQHF. The nucleotides are TGTGCCAGCAGCTTAGGCGGGGGGGTTCGGAATCAGCCCCAGCATTTT. Here the chain combines TRBV13 and TRBJ1-5, with a weak D call of TRBD1 (5 bases match). Taken from the germline V gene (reference sequence), the CDR1 and CDR2 loops are PRHDT and FYEKMQ. Inclusive of the bounding cysteine and phenylalanine, the CDR3 is 16 residues long. Only the CDR3 region is kept as DNA, spanning 48 bases read in frame from base 1. V lost 0 bases and J lost 4 bases; the stretch between them is 13 bases long.